This entry lists 7 T cell receptor beta chains sequenced from one sample in a study of technical replicates of blood from a handful of donors. This table comes from immunoSEQ multiplex PCR, and its TCRdb copy is limited to in-frame clones, with some not included. The profile shows tens of thousands of clones, approximately 96% of them singletons. The sample taken for sequencing was T cells isolated from PBMCs. Receptor source: a human donor in good health.

The genes are TRBV7-2 and TRBJ2-5; 9 nucleotides match TRBD2. The junction had 7 bases not matched to a gene; V was cut back by 5 bases and J by 0 bases. Looked up from germline, CDR1 is SGHTA and CDR2 is FQGNSA. The CDR3 consists of 16 residues. CDR3: CASSRSGRRYQETQYF. CDR3 nucleotide sequence: TGTGCCAGCAGCCGAAGCGGGAGGCGGTACCAAGAGACCCAGTACTTC.

This clone was seen just once. The CDR3 DNA follows: TGTGCCTGGAGTGTACGCGGGAGTACAGATACGCAGTATTTT. It encodes CAWSVRGSTDTQYF. This sequence joins TRBV30 and TRBJ2-3, with 7 bases identical to TRBD2. CDR1 GTSNPN and CDR2 SVGIG come from the germline V gene (reference sequence). CDR3 length: 14 amino acids. Unmatched junction bases numbered 3, after V lost 0 bases and J lost 3 bases.

The chain joins TRBV30 to TRBJ1-5, with a weak D call TRBD1 (6 bases). The CDR3 sequence is 13 residues long. Germline V gene lookup returns CDR1 GTSNPN and CDR2 SVGIG (reference sequence). V was clipped by 2 bases and J by 5 bases, with 10 bases between them. In DNA form, the CDR3 reads TGTGCCTGGAGTAACAGGGAAGATCAGCCCCAGCATTTT. Residues: CAWSNREDQPQHF.

This rearrangement joins TRBV5-8 to TRBJ1-5; D unresolved. With 4 bases removed from V and 0 bases from J, the gap between germline ends came to 11 bases. This CDR3 spans 15 amino acids. Per the germline V gene, CDR1 is SGHTS and CDR2 is YDEGEE. This CDR3 is CASSKWEYSNQPQHF. In DNA, the CDR3 is TGTGCCAGCAGCAAATGGGAGTATAGCAATCAGCCCCAGCATTTT.

CDR3 loop: CASRLAGATGELFF. The CDR3 DNA sequence: TGTGCCAGTAGACTAGCGGGAGCCACCGGGGAGCTGTTTTTT. The rearrangement links TRBV5-6 to TRBJ2-2; 12 nucleotides agree with TRBD2. J lost 4 bases, V lost 8 bases, and 3 bases had no gene match. The CDR3 is 14 residues long. Looked up from germline, CDR1 is SGHDT and CDR2 is YYEEEE.

The gene calls are TRBV27 and TRBJ2-7; 7 nucleotides agree with TRBD2. Germline trimming cut 5 bases from V and 7 bases from J; bases unmatched to any gene: 8. This CDR3 contains 13 residues. Germline V lookup: CDR1 MNHEY, CDR2 SMNVEV (reference sequence). The CDR3: CASSPPLRGEQYF. The CDR3 nucleotides read TGTGCCAGCAGTCCCCCATTGCGGGGGGAGCAGTACTTC.

The count of this clone is one. The chain carries TRBV5-1 and TRBJ1-1, with D perhaps TRBD1 (5 bases). Germline CDR1 reads SGHRS; CDR2 reads YFSETQ. The CDR3 runs to 15 residues. The germline V and J ends were trimmed by 0 bases and 1 base, with 10 bases remaining between them. CDR3 protein: CASSLVGARNTEAFF. The CDR3 DNA is TGCGCCAGCAGCTTGGTAGGGGCCCGGAACACTGAAGCTTTCTTT.